This T cell receptor beta chain is drawn from a study of blood T cells in healthy people across ages (dated by TCRdb to the mid-2010s). In the study overall: In model experiments, roughly one uniquely barcoded TCR beta cDNA molecule per two T cells was captured by template switching. To track age-related changes in TCR beta repertoire diversity, the study relied on deep sequencing normalized with unique cDNA molecular identifiers. To avoid experimental bias, donors of different ages were randomly spread across the sequencing lanes. For two donors (one aged 18 to 30 and one aged 80 or older), the study analyzed two additional independent replicas of 1 million unique cDNA reads from the same blood draw. The donors were divided into four age groups: young (average around 17 years), middle-aged (roughly 40), aged (about 61) and long-lived (about 90). Study-wide conclusions, independent of this receptor: As age increased, observed TCR beta diversity per million T cells dropped in a roughly linear way, and a significant reduction was already evident by age approximately 40. Because the CMV infection status of the donors was unknown, age-related changes in expanded clonotypes may potentially have been confounded. Conclusive comparison of naive and antigen-experienced compartments was prevented by the profiling of bulk unsorted PBMCs. Compared with the aged group, the long-lived group had more naive CD4+ T cells, fewer expanded clones and increased TCR diversity, suggesting age selection. Estimates of total diversity from one million sequenced T cells were regarded as lower bounds and underestimates. There was a strong correlation between observed TCR beta diversity and the percentage of naive T cells measured by flow cytometry.

Library method: 5' RACE. The run used an Illumina HiSeq 2500. The second PCR ran for about 7 to 11 cycles and used a J-beta primer mix along with a sample-barcoded 5' primer. Each TCR beta cDNA molecule received a unique molecular identifier from a template-switch 5' adaptor carrying 12 random nucleotides. At least 2.5 million CDR3-containing paired-end reads were obtained from each sample. First-strand cDNA synthesis was performed from all RNA using the Mint cDNA synthesis kit, with priming by a TRBC-specific oligonucleotide. Following uracil-DNA glycosylase treatment, a first 18-cycle PCR with universal primers M1SS and BC2_uni_R was performed on all cDNA. In the authors' own workflow: Normalization of each sample was performed by random selection of 1 million high-quality reads, each carrying a distinct molecular identifier. Reads sharing molecular identifiers were discarded rather than binned into consensus sequences. MiTCR, set to a Q25 quality threshold and the strictest error-elimination algorithm, was used for CDR3 identification, clonotype clustering and error correction. A nonparametric unseen species model using Euler transformation provided a lower-bound estimate of total TCR beta diversity. TCRdb passed the public sequencing reads through fastp at Q25 and MiXCR, retaining productive beta sequences. For every CDR3 protein sequence, its rows merge into one entry that carries the most common genes and DNA. What appears here as the V and J calls and clone size reflects TCRdb's work, not the paper's. The sample table lists almost 1 million distinct CDR3 sequences, just over 50% of them with a count of one. The top ten hold over 20% of the sample.

This clonotype occurred a few times. Its antigen has not been determined. Nothing much larger sits one base from this clone, and base qualities are not available. The germline V and J ends show losses of 5 bases and 1 base respectively, and no gene match explains 12 bases of the junction. CDR1 and CDR2 are read off the germline V gene as MNHEY and SVGAGI. The CDR3 sequence holds 17 residues, the cysteine and phenylalanine included. The DNA shown is the 51-base CDR3, in frame from base 1. Donors were under 40 systemically healthy Caucasian individuals from Russia aged roughly 6 to 90 years. Ten milliliters of peripheral blood were drawn from each donor into EDTA-treated Vacutainer tubes. PBMCs were isolated by Ficoll-Paque density-gradient centrifugation, with at least 6 million obtained per sample. Total RNA was extracted from PBMCs with Trizol reagent, with at least 6 micrograms obtained per sample. For every donor, an aliquot of PBMCs went through flow cytometry to measure the percentages of naive CD45RAhigh/CD27high T cells.

This receptor chain uses TRBV6-5 and TRBJ2-7, and 9 bases in between align with TRBD2. The sequencing sample was made of blood. The receptor was isolated from a woman between 55 and 75 years old in good health. This receptor has the CDR3 CASSNLAGGRASYEQYF. The sequenced DNA: TGTGCCAGCAGTAACCTCGCTGGCGGGAGGGCGTCCTACGAGCAGTACTTC.